Listed here are 20 T cell receptor beta chains from one sample, sequenced in a study of cytomegalovirus exposure and HLA in healthy donors (dated by TCRdb to about 2017). Libraries were made using the immunoSEQ multiplex PCR assay. For the multiplex PCR, a mixture combining 60 forward primers for TCR Vbeta segments and 13 reverse primers for TCR Jbeta segments was used. TCRdb retrieved this table from immuneACCESS and kept in-frame rearrangements only. Not all clones are present; in checked studies, unresolved V genes account for under half, and no reason is known for the remainder. This sample's table carries 100,000 to 150,000 clones. The ten largest make up roughly 1.5% of the sample. Sequenced sample: PBMCs. These receptors all come from a woman in her forties in good health and CMV-seronegative.

The chain employs TRBV7-6 and TRBJ1-2; no definite D call. CDR3 length: 14 residues. Germline assignment: CDR1 SGHVS and CDR2 FNYEAQ. Deletions cut 5 bases from V and 2 bases from J, with 12 bases between. As DNA, the CDR3 is TGTGCCAGCAGCCCGGGCGCGGGGAACTATGGCTACACCTTC. This gives the protein CASSPGAGNYGYTF. Full variable domain (missing parts from reference TRBV7-6 and TRBJ1-2): GAGVSQSPRYKVTKRGQDVALRCDPISGHVSLYWYRQALGQGPEFLTYFNYEAQQDKSGLPNDRFSAERPEGSISTLTIQRTEQRDSAMYRCASSPGAGNYGYTFGSGTRLTVV.

The rearrangement links TRBV6-1 to TRBJ2-1; the match to TRBD2 covers 11 bases. Germline values: CDR1 MNHNS, CDR2 SASEGT. After removal of 7 bases from V and 9 bases from J, the junction contained 8 bases not matched to a gene. CDR3 size: 14 residues. The CDR3 region is CASKSSGGAGEQFF. CDR3 bases: TGTGCCAGCAAGAGTAGCGGGGGGGCCGGTGAGCAGTTCTTC.

The chain has TRBV6-6 and TRBJ1-4, with D possibly TRBD1 on 5 matching bases. With 1 base removed from V and 5 bases from J, the gap between germline ends came to 8 bases. Germline CDR1 MNHNY, CDR2 SVGAGI (reference sequence). CDR3 length: 14 residues. CDR3 protein: CASSYLSGNEKLFF. The DNA of the CDR3 is TGTGCCAGCAGTTACTTGTCAGGGAATGAAAAACTGTTTTTT.

This chain uses TRBV28 with TRBJ2-5; 8 nucleotides line up with TRBD1. The germline CDR1 and CDR2 sequences are MDHEN and SYDVKM. This CDR3 is 13 amino acids long. The V and J ends lost 1 base and 13 bases, in that order; junction bases with no gene match: 8. This CDR3 reads CASSLSGQGRTYF. The CDR3 region has the DNA TGTGCCAGCAGTTTATCCGGACAGGGCAGGACGTACTTC.

The chain employs TRBV5-3 and TRBJ1-5; D gene uncertain. TRBV5-3 is classed as an ORF, of uncertain function. V gave up 4 bases and J gave up 0 bases, with 11 bases separating them. The CDR3 sequence is 15 residues long. The CDR3 sequence: CARSEYFYSNQPQHF. CDR3 coding DNA: TGTGCCAGAAGCGAATATTTCTATAGCAATCAGCCCCAGCATTTT.

The rearrangement uses TRBV18 and TRBJ1-5; 8 bases are shared with TRBD1. Germline V gives CDR1 KGHSH, CDR2 LQKENI. The CDR3 consists of 15 residues. V lost 8 bases and J lost 2; bases outside the gene matches: 8. The CDR3 DNA follows: TGTGCCAGCCGGTTGGACAGGGTGGGCAATCAGCCCCAGCATTTT. Amino acids: CASRLDRVGNQPQHF.

To note about this clone: One junction end disagrees with the germline gene, perhaps due to a read error. V usage is TRBV29-1 and J usage is TRBJ2-1; D is perhaps TRBD1 (5 bases). The germline gives CDR1 SQVTM, CDR2 ANQGSEA. There are 12 residues in the CDR3. CDR3 residues: CSVGQGYNEQLF. Written as DNA, the CDR3 is TGCAGCGTTGGCCAGGGTTACAATGAGCAGCTCTTC.

The chain combines TRBV5-6 with TRBJ1-4; TRBD1 aligns across 10 bases. V was pared by 3 bases and J by 8 bases, with 4 bases of the junction left unmatched. The CDR3 is 14 residues long. CDR1 is SGHDT, CDR2 YYEEEE, per germline. The CDR3 loop reads CASSWDRGSEKLFF. For the CDR3, the DNA is TGTGCCAGCAGCTGGGACAGGGGCTCCGAAAAACTGTTTTTT.

The chain employs TRBV28 and TRBJ1-5; maybe TRBD1 (5 bases). The CDR3 is made up of 16 amino acids. Germline-derived CDR1 and CDR2 are MDHEN and SYDVKM. The V end lost 7 bases, the J end lost 0 bases, and 16 bases lay between the germline ends. The CDR3 sequence is CASTVGGTYSNQPQHF. In nucleotides, the CDR3 is TGTGCCAGCACCGTGGGGGGGACTTATAGCAATCAGCCCCAGCATTTT.

J is TRBJ1-6 and V is TRBV18; D ambiguous. This CDR3 spans 14 amino acids. The germline CDR1 and CDR2 sequences are KGHSH and LQKENI. Trimming took off 3 bases at V and 7 bases at J, with 10 bases between the two ends. The CDR3 spells CASSPLGDNSPLHF. DNA for the CDR3: TGTGCCAGCTCACCTTTGGGCGACAATTCACCCCTCCACTTT. Full variable domain (missing parts from reference TRBV18 and TRBJ1-6): NAGVMQNPRHLVRRRGQEARLRCSPMKGHSHVYWYRQLPEEGLKFMVYLQKENIIDESGMPKERFSAEFPKEGPSILRIQQVVRGDSAAYFCASSPLGDNSPLHFGNGTRLTVT.

The J gene is TRBJ2-1, the V gene TRBV29-1, with D unclear. The germline V gene has CDR1 SQVTM and CDR2 ANQGSEA. Between the trimmed V and J ends, which lost 7 bases and 0 bases, there was a span of 4 bases. The CDR3 totals 11 residues. The CDR3 is CSDTSYNEQFF. CDR3 sequence (DNA): TGCAGCGACACCTCCTACAATGAGCAGTTCTTC.

This rearrangement joins TRBV7-2 to TRBJ2-3; TRBD1 aligns across 8 bases. The CDR3 runs 14 residues. J lost 5 bases, V lost 3 bases, and 4 bases had no gene match. CDR1 and CDR2 (germline): SGHTA, FQGNSA. The CDR3: CASSFLDRGDTQYF. The CDR3 coding sequence is TGTGCCAGCAGCTTTCTTGACAGGGGAGATACGCAGTATTTT.

The V call is TRBV7-6, the J call TRBJ2-5, with D possibly TRBD2 on 6 matching bases. The CDR3 spans 15 residues. In germline, CDR1 is SGHVS, CDR2 FNYEAQ. V gave up 1 base and J gave up 3 bases, with 12 bases separating them. CDR3: CASSLGIGGKETQYF. The CDR3, as DNA: TGTGCCAGCAGCTTAGGGATAGGCGGGAAAGAGACCCAGTACTTC. Together with reference TRBV7-6 and TRBJ2-5, the CDR3 gives the full variable domain: GAGVSQSPRYKVTKRGQDVALRCDPISGHVSLYWYRQALGQGPEFLTYFNYEAQQDKSGLPNDRFSAERPEGSISTLTIQRTEQRDSAMYRCASSLGIGGKETQYFGPGTRLLVL.

The chain has TRBV28 and TRBJ1-2; maybe TRBD1 (6 bases). This CDR3 has 14 residues. Germline V CDR1 and CDR2: MDHEN, SYDVKM. V was cut by 7 bases and J by 1 base, with 13 bases left in between. The CDR3 nucleotides read TGTGCCAGCAAGACAGGAGGAGGTAACTATGGCTACACCTTC. It is translated as CASKTGGGNYGYTF.

This chain joins TRBV28 and TRBJ1-3, with 10 bases matching TRBD1. V lost 6 bases, J lost 5 bases, and 7 bases stayed unmatched. The CDR3 has 15 residues. Germline CDR1 and CDR2: MDHEN and SYDVKM. CDR3 loop: CASRTGTGERNTIYF. In DNA form, the CDR3 reads TGTGCCAGCAGAACCGGGACAGGGGAACGAAACACCATATATTTT.

The chain is built from TRBV10-2 and TRBJ2-3; perhaps TRBD2 as D (7 bases). Looked up from germline, CDR1 is WSHSY and CDR2 is SAAADI. Trimming removed 6 bases from V and 5 bases from J, with 21 bases in between. The CDR3 extends over 16 amino acids. CDR3 bases: TGCGCCAGCAGACTACATAGTGGGGGGGCCAAAGATACGCAGTATTTT. Amino acid sequence: CASRLHSGGAKDTQYF.

In the case of this clone: At one of its ends the junction is not consistent with the germline gene, which may arise from a read error. V is TRBV6-1 and J is TRBJ2-5, with TRBD1 identical over 9 bases. This CDR3 is 15 amino acids long. In germline, CDR1 is MNHNS, CDR2 SASEGT. The CDR3 here is CASSAWTGAQETRYF. The CDR3 region has the DNA TGTGCCAGCAGCGCCTGGACAGGGGCGCAAGAGACCCGGTACTTC.

The rearrangement joins TRBV5-1 to TRBJ2-7; TRBD1 matches 7 bases. The germline V gene encodes CDR1 SGHRS and CDR2 YFSETQ. This CDR3 has 14 residues. V gave up 4 bases and J gave up 3 bases; unmatched junction bases: 7. CDR3 residues: CASSPIDRVYEQYF. CDR3 nucleotides: TGCGCCAGCAGCCCTATAGACAGGGTCTACGAGCAGTACTTC.

This chain joins TRBV5-4 and TRBJ2-6; no reliable D call. The germline V gene encodes CDR1 SGHNT and CDR2 YYREEE (reference sequence). The CDR3 covers 13 residues. V lost 4 bases to trimming and J lost 2 bases, with 4 bases between them. The CDR3 coding sequence is TGTGCCAGCAGCATTACTGGGGCCAACGTCCTGACTTTC. Amino acid sequence: CASSITGANVLTF.

The V and J genes are TRBV5-4 and TRBJ2-2; 8 bases line up with TRBD2. This CDR3 is built from 14 residues. Germline CDR1 is SGHNT and CDR2 is YYREEE (reference sequence). V gave up 1 base and J gave up 12 bases; unmatched junction bases: 8. The CDR3 DNA reads as TGTGCCAGCAGCTTGTGGGGTAGCGGGGCTAAGCTGTTTTTT. It is translated as CASSLWGSGAKLFF.